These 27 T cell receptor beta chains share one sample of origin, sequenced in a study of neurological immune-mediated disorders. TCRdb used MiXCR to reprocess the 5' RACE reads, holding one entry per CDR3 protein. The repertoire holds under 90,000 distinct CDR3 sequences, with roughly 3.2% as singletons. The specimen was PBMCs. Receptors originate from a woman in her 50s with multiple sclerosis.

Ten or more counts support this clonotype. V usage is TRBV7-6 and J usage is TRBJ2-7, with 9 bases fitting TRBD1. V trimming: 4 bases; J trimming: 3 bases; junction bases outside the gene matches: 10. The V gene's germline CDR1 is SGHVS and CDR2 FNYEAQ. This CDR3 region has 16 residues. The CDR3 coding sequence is TGTGCCAGCAGCTCTCAGACCGGGACAGGGTTCTACGAGCAGTACTTC. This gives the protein CASSSQTGTGFYEQYF.

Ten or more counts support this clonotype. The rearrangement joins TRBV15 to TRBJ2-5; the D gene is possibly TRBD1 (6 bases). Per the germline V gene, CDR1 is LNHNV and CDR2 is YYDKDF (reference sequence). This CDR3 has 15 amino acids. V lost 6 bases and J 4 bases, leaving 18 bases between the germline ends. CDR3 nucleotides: TGTGCCACCAGAGACTACAGGGATTCGGTAGAGACCCAGTACTTC. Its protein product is CATRDYRDSVETQYF.

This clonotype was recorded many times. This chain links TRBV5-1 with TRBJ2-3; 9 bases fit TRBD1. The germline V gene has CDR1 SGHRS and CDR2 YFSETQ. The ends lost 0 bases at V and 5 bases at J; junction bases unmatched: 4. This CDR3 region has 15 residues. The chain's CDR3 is CASSLARTGVDTQYF. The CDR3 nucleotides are TGCGCCAGCAGCTTGGCCCGGACAGGGGTAGATACGCAGTATTTT.

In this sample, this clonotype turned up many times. The chain's CDR3 is CASSYSTLNEQFF. The CDR3 bases are TGTGCCAGCAGTTACTCTACCCTCAATGAGCAGTTCTTC. The chain joins TRBV6-5 to TRBJ2-1; D call uncertain. Per germline, CDR1 MNHEY and CDR2 SVGAGI. V dropped 0 bases and J dropped 6 bases, with 6 bases sitting between them. The length of the CDR3 is 13 residues.

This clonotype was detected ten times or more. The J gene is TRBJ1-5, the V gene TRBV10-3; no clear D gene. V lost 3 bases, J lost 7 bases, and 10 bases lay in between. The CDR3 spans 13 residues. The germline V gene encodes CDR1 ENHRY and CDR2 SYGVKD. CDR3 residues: CAISDGESQPQHF. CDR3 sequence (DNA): TGTGCCATCAGTGATGGGGAAAGCCAGCCCCAGCATTTT.

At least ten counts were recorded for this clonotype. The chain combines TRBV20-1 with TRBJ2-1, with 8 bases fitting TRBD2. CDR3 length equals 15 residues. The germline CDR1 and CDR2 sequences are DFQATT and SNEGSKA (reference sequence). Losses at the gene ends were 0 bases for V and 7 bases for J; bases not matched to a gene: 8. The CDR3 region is CSARDAGGRTNEQFF. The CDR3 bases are TGCAGTGCTAGAGACGCGGGGGGCCGAACGAATGAGCAGTTCTTC.

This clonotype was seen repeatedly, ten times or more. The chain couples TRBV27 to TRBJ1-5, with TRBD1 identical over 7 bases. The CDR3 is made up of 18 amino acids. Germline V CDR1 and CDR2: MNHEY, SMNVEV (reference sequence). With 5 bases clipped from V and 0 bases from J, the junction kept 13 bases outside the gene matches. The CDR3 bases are TGTGCCAGCAGTCAACGGACAGGTGGGACCTATAGCAATCAGCCCCAGCATTTT. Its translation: CASSQRTGGTYSNQPQHF.

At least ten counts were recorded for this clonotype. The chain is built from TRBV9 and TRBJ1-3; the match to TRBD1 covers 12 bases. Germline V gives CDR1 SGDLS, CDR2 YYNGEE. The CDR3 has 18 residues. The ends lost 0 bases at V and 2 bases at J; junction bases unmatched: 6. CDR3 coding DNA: TGTGCCAGCAGCGTAGCATTGGGACAGGGGGCAACTGGAAACACCATATATTTT. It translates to CASSVALGQGATGNTIYF.

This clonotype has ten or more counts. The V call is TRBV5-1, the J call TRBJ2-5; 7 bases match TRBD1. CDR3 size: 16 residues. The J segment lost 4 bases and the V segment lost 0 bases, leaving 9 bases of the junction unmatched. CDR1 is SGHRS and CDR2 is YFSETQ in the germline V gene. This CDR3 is CASSLEGATPGETQYF. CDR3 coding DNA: TGCGCCAGCAGCTTGGAGGGGGCAACCCCGGGAGAGACCCAGTACTTC.

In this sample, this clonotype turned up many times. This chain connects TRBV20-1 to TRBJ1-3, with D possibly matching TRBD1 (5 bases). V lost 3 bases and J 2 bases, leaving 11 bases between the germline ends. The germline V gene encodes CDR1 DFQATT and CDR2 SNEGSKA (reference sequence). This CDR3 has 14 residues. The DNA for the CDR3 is TGCAGTGCTAGCGGGGGGAAGGCTGGAAACACCATATATTTT. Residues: CSASGGKAGNTIYF.

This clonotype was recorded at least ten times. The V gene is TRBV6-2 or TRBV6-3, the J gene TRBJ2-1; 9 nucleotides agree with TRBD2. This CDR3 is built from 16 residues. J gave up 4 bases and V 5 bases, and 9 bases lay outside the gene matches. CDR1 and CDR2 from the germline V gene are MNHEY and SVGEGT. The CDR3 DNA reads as TGTGCCAGCAGTCCCCTCATAGCGGGGGAGTACAATGAGCAGTTCTTC. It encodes CASSPLIAGEYNEQFF.

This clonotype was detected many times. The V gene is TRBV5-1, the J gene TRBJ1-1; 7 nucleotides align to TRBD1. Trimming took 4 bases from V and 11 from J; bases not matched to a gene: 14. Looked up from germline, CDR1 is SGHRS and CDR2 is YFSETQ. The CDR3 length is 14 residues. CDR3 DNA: TGCGCCAGCAGCCTACAGGGGAACCCTTACCCGGCTTTCTTT. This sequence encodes CASSLQGNPYPAFF.

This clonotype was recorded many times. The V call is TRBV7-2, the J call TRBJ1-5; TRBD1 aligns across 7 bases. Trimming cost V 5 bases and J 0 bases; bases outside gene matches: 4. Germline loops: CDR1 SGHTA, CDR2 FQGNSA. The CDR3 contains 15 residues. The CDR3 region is CASSPQGTSNQPQHF. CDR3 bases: TGTGCCAGCAGCCCACAGGGGACTAGCAATCAGCCCCAGCATTTT.

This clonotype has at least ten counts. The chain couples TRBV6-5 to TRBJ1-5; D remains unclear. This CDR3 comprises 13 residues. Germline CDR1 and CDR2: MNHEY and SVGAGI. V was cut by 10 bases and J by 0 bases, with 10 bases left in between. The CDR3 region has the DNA TGTGCCACCTCACCACGTAGCAATCAGCCCCAGCATTTT. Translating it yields CATSPRSNQPQHF.

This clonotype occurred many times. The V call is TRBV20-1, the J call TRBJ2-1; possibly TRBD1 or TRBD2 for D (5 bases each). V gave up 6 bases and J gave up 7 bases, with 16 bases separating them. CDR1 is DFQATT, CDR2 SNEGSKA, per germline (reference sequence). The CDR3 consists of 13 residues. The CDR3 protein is CSAQVDYRNEQFF. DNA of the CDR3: TGCAGTGCCCAGGTAGACTACAGGAATGAGCAGTTCTTC.

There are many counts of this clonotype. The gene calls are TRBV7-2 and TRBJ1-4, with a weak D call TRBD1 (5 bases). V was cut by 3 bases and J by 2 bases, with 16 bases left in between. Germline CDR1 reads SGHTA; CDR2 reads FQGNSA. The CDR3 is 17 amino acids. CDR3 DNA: TGTGCCAGCAGCTTTTCTCGCTTGGACACCACTAATGAAAAACTGTTTTTT. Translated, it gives CASSFSRLDTTNEKLFF.

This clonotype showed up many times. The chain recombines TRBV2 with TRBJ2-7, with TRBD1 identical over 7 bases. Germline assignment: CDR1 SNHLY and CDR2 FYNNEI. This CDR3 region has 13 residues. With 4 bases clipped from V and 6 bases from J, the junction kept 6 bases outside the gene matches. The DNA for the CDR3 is TGTGCCAGCAGTGCTGAGACAGGGCTCGAGCAGTACTTC. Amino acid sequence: CASSAETGLEQYF. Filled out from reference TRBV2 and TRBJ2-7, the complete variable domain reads EPEVTQTPSHQVTQMGQEVILRCVPISNHLYFYWYRQILGQKVEFLVSFYNNEISEKSEIFDDQFSVERPDGSNFTLKIRSTKLEDSAMYFCASSAETGLEQYFGPGTRLTVT.

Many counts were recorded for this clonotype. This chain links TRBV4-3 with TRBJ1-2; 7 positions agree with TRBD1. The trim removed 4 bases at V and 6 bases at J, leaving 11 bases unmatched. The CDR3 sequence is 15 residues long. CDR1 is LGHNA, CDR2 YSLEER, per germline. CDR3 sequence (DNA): TGCGCCAGCAGCCCCCATACGACCGACAGGGATGGCTACACCTTC. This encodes CASSPHTTDRDGYTF.

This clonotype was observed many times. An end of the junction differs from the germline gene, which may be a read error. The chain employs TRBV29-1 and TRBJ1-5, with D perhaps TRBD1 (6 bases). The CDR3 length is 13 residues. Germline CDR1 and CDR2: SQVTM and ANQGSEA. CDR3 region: CSVEEDRNQPQHF. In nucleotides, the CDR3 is TGCAGCGTCGAAGAGGACAGAAATCAGCCCCAGCATTTT. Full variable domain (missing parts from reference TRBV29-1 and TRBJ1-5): SAVISQKPSRDICQRGTSLTIQCQVDSQVTMMFWYRQQPGQSLTLIATANQGSEATYESGFVIDKFPISRPNLTFSTLTVSNMSPEDSSIYLCSVEEDRNQPQHFGDGTRLSIL.

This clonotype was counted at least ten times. The CDR3 sequence: CASMLTSGGADTQYF. For the CDR3, the DNA is TGTGCCAGCATGCTGACTAGCGGGGGGGCAGATACGCAGTATTTT. The chain employs TRBV6-6 and TRBJ2-3; 14 bases match TRBD2. V lost 7 bases and J lost 4; bases outside the gene matches: 4. The CDR3 extends over 15 amino acids. Germline V lookup: CDR1 MNHNY, CDR2 SVGAGI (reference sequence).

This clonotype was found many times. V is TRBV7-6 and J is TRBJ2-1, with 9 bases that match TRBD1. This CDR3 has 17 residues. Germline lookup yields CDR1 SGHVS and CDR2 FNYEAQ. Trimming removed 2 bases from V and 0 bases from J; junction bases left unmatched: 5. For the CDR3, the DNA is TGTGCCAGCAGCTTACGCGGGACAGGGTACTCCTACAATGAGCAGTTCTTC. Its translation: CASSLRGTGYSYNEQFF. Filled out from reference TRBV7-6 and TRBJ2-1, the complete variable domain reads GAGVSQSPRYKVTKRGQDVALRCDPISGHVSLYWYRQALGQGPEFLTYFNYEAQQDKSGLPNDRFSAERPEGSISTLTIQRTEQRDSAMYRCASSLRGTGYSYNEQFFGPGTRLTVL.

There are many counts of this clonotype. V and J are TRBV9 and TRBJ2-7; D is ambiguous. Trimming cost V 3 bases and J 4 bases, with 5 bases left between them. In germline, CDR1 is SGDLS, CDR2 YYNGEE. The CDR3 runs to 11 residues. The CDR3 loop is CASSAGYEQYF. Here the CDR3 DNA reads TGTGCCAGCAGCGCCGGGTACGAGCAGTACTTC.

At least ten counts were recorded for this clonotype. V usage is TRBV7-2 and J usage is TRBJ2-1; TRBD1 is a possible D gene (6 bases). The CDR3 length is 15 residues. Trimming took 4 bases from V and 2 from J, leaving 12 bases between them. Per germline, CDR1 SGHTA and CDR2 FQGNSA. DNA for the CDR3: TGTGCCAGCAGCTCGGACAGACTCGCCTACAATGAGCAGTTCTTC. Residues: CASSSDRLAYNEQFF.

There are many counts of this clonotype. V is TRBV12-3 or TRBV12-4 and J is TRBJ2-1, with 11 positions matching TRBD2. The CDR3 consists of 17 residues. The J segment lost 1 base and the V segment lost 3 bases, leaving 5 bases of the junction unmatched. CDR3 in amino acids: CASSFTSGGSSYNEQFF. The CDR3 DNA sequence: TGTGCCAGCAGTTTCACTAGCGGGGGATCTTCCTACAATGAGCAGTTCTTC.

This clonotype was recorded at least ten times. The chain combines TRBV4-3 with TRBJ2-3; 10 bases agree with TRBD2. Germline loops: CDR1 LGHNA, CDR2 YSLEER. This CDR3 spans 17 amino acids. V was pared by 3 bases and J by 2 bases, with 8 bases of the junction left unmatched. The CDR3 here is CASSQYFLAGATDTQYF. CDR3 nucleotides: TGCGCCAGCAGCCAGTATTTTCTAGCGGGGGCCACAGATACGCAGTATTTT.

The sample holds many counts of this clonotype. CDR3 nucleotide sequence: TGCGCCAGCAGCCATGCCGACAGGAGCCTATTCTATGGCTACACCTTC. It specifies CASSHADRSLFYGYTF. The chain carries TRBV4-3 and TRBJ1-2; a possible D gene is TRBD1 (6 bases). The CDR3 loop spans 16 amino acids. Germline V gene lookup returns CDR1 LGHNA and CDR2 YSLEER. The germline V and J ends were trimmed by 3 bases and 4 bases, with 18 bases remaining between them.

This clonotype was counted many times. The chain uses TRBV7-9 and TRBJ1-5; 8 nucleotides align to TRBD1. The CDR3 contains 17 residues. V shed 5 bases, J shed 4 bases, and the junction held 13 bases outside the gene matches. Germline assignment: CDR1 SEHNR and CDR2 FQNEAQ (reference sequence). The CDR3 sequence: CASSPNRGKRDNQPQHF. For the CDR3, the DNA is TGTGCCAGCAGCCCAAACAGGGGGAAAAGGGATAATCAGCCCCAGCATTTT.